Only a few counts were recorded for the clone carrying this TCR beta chain. Its antigen is as yet unknown. These data belong to a study of cytomegalovirus exposure and HLA in healthy donors. General study findings and limits: A list of approximately 160 TCR beta chains associated with cytomegalovirus was given. More than 15,000 TCR beta sequences were associated with HLA alleles at 0.05 false discovery rate in a later analysis. For most TCR sequences rarity was the rule, although some public TCRs occurred in many donors.

Per the germline V gene, CDR1 is SGHVS and CDR2 is FQNEAQ. Trimming removed 2 bases from V and 8 bases from J; junction bases left unmatched: 13. This CDR3 contains 17 residues. Vbeta (60) and Jbeta (13) primers were used in the PCR. Clones were sequenced by immunoSEQ multiplex PCR, and TCRdb holds only the in-frame ones, with some missing. The table records over 150,000 clones, under 80% of them present only once. This sequence was found in a man aged 25-40 years in good health and CMV-seronegative. J is TRBJ2-1 and V is TRBV7-8; 9 bases map to TRBD1. The sample comprised PBMCs. CDR3 bases: TGTGCCAGCAGCTTAATCCAACTGGACAGGGGTGGCCATGAGCAGTTCTTC. Translating it yields CASSLIQLDRGGHEQFF.